This T cell receptor (beta chain) stems from a study of blood T cells in healthy people across ages. Study-wide findings and caveats: TCR beta diversity per million T cells fell roughly linearly with age.

Note on this clonotype: Its antigen is undetermined.

The use of a sample-barcoded 5' primer and a J-beta primer mix characterized a second PCR of about 7 to 12 cycles. MiXCR, applied by TCRdb to the 5' RACE reads, yields one record per CDR3 protein. Of fewer than 2,000,000 distinct CDR3 sequences listed, more than 35% are singletons. Caucasian individuals from Russia who were healthy and aged 6 to 90 acted as donors. The germline V and J ends were trimmed by 0 bases and 4 bases, with 15 bases remaining between them. Per germline, CDR1 LNHNV and CDR2 YYDKDF (reference sequence). The CDR3 loop spans 17 amino acids. Material: blood. The source is a human donor in good health. This sequence joins TRBV15 and TRBJ1-4; no definite D call. CDR3 residues: CATSRDHAQNYNEKLFF. The CDR3 nucleotides are TGTGCCACCAGCAGAGACCACGCGCAGAATTATAATGAAAAACTGTTTTTT.